The 32 T cell receptor beta chains presented below share a single source sample, sequenced in a study of CD8+ T cells in alopecia areata (dated 2018 in TCRdb). Library preparation employed the immunoSEQ multiplex PCR assay. To provide template for TCR sequencing, every sample had RNA extracted and reverse transcribed into cDNA. Here the immuneACCESS table is served through TCRdb, limited to in-frame sequences with V and J called. Missing clones are a known gap in these copies; in checked studies unresolved V genes cover under half, and the rest lacks a known reason. A total of 85,000 to 95,000 clones appear in this sample, 60% to 80% of them only once. Approximately 15% of the sample belongs to the ten largest clones. What the treatment or condition label conveys for this sample: oral pan-JAK inhibitor, 5-10 mg twice daily. This material consisted of CD8+ T cells sorted from blood, taken at week 44, from a patient treated with tofacitinib. These receptors originate from a human donor with alopecia areata.

This clone was counted a few times. The CDR3 nucleotides read TGTGCCAGCAGTGACGGCAGGTACGACAATGAGCAGTTCTTC. Its protein product is CASSDGRYDNEQFF. The rearrangement links TRBV2 to TRBJ2-1; D call uncertain. The ends were cut back, 3 bases at V and 5 bases at J, with 11 bases in the middle. CDR1 and CDR2 from the germline V gene are SNHLY and FYNNEI. The CDR3 totals 14 residues. The entire variable domain, with the rest obtained from reference TRBV2 and TRBJ2-1, is as follows: EPEVTQTPSHQVTQMGQEVILRCVPISNHLYFYWYRQILGQKVEFLVSFYNNEISEKSEIFDDQFSVERPDGSNFTLKIRSTKLEDSAMYFCASSDGRYDNEQFFGPGTRLTVL.

The V and J genes are TRBV29-1 and TRBJ1-1; TRBD1 is a possible D gene (5 bases). CDR1 is SQVTM and CDR2 is ANQGSEA in the germline V gene. There are 14 residues in the CDR3. V lost 3 bases to trimming and J lost 0 bases, with 11 bases between them. The CDR3 DNA sequence: TGCAGCGTTGATTGGGACCTAATGAACACTGAAGCTTTCTTT. Protein product: CSVDWDLMNTEAFF. Complete variable domain (other parts from reference TRBV29-1 and TRBJ1-1): SAVISQKPSRDICQRGTSLTIQCQVDSQVTMMFWYRQQPGQSLTLIATANQGSEATYESGFVIDKFPISRPNLTFSTLTVSNMSPEDSSIYLCSVDWDLMNTEAFFGQGTRLTVV.

The rearrangement uses TRBV29-1 and TRBJ2-5; no reliable D call. Judging by the DNA end, TRBJ2-7 fits better; the J call may be wrong. The CDR3 has 12 amino acids. CDR1 and CDR2 (germline): SQVTM, ANQGSEA. The CDR3 is CSVEQATYEQYF. In DNA form, the CDR3 reads TGCAGCGTTGAACAAGCCACCTACGAGCAGTACTTC.

The V call is TRBV7-9, the J call TRBJ2-7; D may match TRBD1 or TRBD2 (5 bases each). Trimming shortened V by 4 bases and J by 3 bases, and 13 bases separated the two germline ends. CDR1 and CDR2 (germline): SEHNR, FQNEAQ (reference sequence). This CDR3 is 14 amino acids long. In DNA form, the CDR3 reads TGTGCCAGCAGCTCAGCAAATGGGGGCTACGAGCAGTACTTC. This codes for CASSSANGGYEQYF.

The chain links TRBV29-1 to TRBJ2-1; tentative D call: TRBD2 (6 bases). Germline V lookup: CDR1 SQVTM, CDR2 ANQGSEA. This CDR3 is built from 15 residues. Trimming shortened V by 6 bases and J by 8 bases, and 23 bases separated the two germline ends. The CDR3 loop is CSVQAQTSGVHEQFF. DNA of the CDR3: TGCAGCGTCCAAGCCCAGACTAGTGGTGTGCATGAGCAGTTCTTC.

V and J are TRBV29-1 and TRBJ2-3; D assignment may be TRBD1 or TRBD2 (5 bases each). V was trimmed by 4 bases and J by 0 bases, leaving 14 bases between them. This CDR3 region has 15 residues. The germline CDR1 and CDR2 sequences are SQVTM and ANQGSEA. The CDR3, as DNA: TGCAGCGTTGCCCCCCGGGGCACTAGCACAGATACGCAGTATTTT. It specifies CSVAPRGTSTDTQYF.

The count of this clone is one. The J gene is TRBJ1-6, the V gene TRBV27; maybe TRBD1 (5 bases). The germline V and J ends were trimmed by 4 bases and 9 bases, with 10 bases remaining between them. CDR1 MNHEY and CDR2 SMNVEV come from the germline V gene (reference sequence). This CDR3 comprises 13 residues. As DNA, the CDR3 is TGTGCCAGCAGTTGGGACGGAGGTTCACCCCTCCACTTT. Its translation is CASSWDGGSPLHF.

This clone has a single count. The rearrangement links TRBV30 to TRBJ1-5, with 8 positions matching TRBD1. V was pared by 3 bases and J by 4 bases, with 8 bases of the junction left unmatched. Germline lookup yields CDR1 GTSNPN and CDR2 SVGIG (reference sequence). This CDR3 spans 15 amino acids. CDR3 protein: CAWSGGTGPNQPQHF. CDR3 nucleotide sequence: TGTGCCTGGAGCGGAGGGACAGGCCCGAATCAGCCCCAGCATTTT.

The rearrangement joins TRBV27 to TRBJ2-1; 12 positions match TRBD2. V dropped 4 bases and J dropped 13; count of bases not matched to a gene: 8. Germline CDR1 is MNHEY and CDR2 is SMNVEV (reference sequence). The CDR3 runs 14 residues. CDR3: CASSWASGGAFQFF. CDR3 nucleotides: TGTGCCAGCAGTTGGGCTAGCGGGGGGGCCTTTCAGTTCTTC.

The J gene is TRBJ2-7, the V gene TRBV4-3; 10 bases map to TRBD1. The J segment lost 3 bases and the V segment lost 0 bases, leaving 8 bases of the junction unmatched. The CDR3 has 17 amino acids. Germline CDR1 LGHNA, CDR2 YSLEER. DNA of the CDR3: TGCGCCAGCAGCCAAGACTCCGGGACAGGGGCAGGCTACGAGCAGTACTTC. Translation gives CASSQDSGTGAGYEQYF.

The V and J genes are TRBV30 and TRBJ1-1; no reliable D call. The ends were cut back, 4 bases at V and 3 bases at J, with 12 bases in the middle. The CDR3 is 13 amino acids. The germline CDR1 and CDR2 sequences are GTSNPN and SVGIG (reference sequence). CDR3 in amino acids: CAWTHLRDTEAFF. The CDR3 DNA follows: TGTGCCTGGACCCACCTCCGGGACACTGAAGCTTTCTTT.

The genes are TRBV5-4 and TRBJ1-4; D ambiguous. Germline V lookup: CDR1 SGHNT, CDR2 YYREEE (reference sequence). Trimming cost V 0 bases and J 4 bases, with 10 bases left between them. CDR3 size: 15 residues. CDR3 DNA sequence: TGTGCCAGCAGCTTGGAGACGGGGAATAATGAAAAACTGTTTTTT. Translating gives CASSLETGNNEKLFF.

This clone occurred once. The V and J genes are TRBV13 and TRBJ2-2; 7 bases align to TRBD1. This CDR3 spans 12 amino acids. Losses at the gene ends were 6 bases for V and 6 bases for J; bases not matched to a gene: 1. Per germline, CDR1 PRHDT and CDR2 FYEKMQ (reference sequence). The CDR3 DNA reads TGTGCCAGCAGAGACAGGGCCGGGGAGCTGTTTTTT. Amino acids: CASRDRAGELFF.

This clone was observed a few times. J is TRBJ2-1 and V is TRBV9, with D tentatively TRBD1 or TRBD2 (5 bases each). This CDR3 is 15 amino acids long. The germline V gene encodes CDR1 SGDLS and CDR2 YYNGEE. The V end was cut by 3 bases, the J end by 3 bases, with 13 bases between. CDR3 in DNA: TGTGCCAGCAGCGATCGGGACGGAATCTACAATGAGCAGTTCTTC. As protein: CASSDRDGIYNEQFF.

J is TRBJ2-7 and V is TRBV7-8; D possibly corresponds to TRBD1 (6 bases). Germline V gene sequence: CDR1 SGHVS, CDR2 FQNEAQ. CDR3 length: 13 residues. Trimming stripped 5 bases from V and 5 bases from J, with 13 bases between. The CDR3 DNA is TGTGCCAGCAGCACAGGGTGGGGCGACGAGCAGTACTTC. This gives the protein CASSTGWGDEQYF.

The chain is built from TRBV15 and TRBJ2-3; D is unresolved. The V end was cut by 4 bases, the J end by 0 bases, with 8 bases between. The CDR3 extends over 14 amino acids. Looked up from germline, CDR1 is LNHNV and CDR2 is YYDKDF (reference sequence). CDR3 protein: CATSKRRSTDTQYF. As DNA, the CDR3 is TGTGCCACCAGCAAACGACGGAGCACAGATACGCAGTATTTT.

This rearrangement joins TRBV6-4 to TRBJ2-5; D is ambiguous. The CDR3 runs 14 residues. The ends were cut back, 5 bases at V and 5 bases at J, with 15 bases in the middle. Germline V CDR1 and CDR2: MRHNA, SNTAGT. This CDR3 reads CASSYRLEGETQYF. Here the CDR3 DNA reads TGTGCCAGCAGTTACCGGCTAGAAGGCGAGACCCAGTACTTC.

The chain combines TRBV6-6 with TRBJ1-1; the D is unclear. V lost 2 bases and J 4 bases, leaving 11 bases between the germline ends. Germline values: CDR1 MNHNY, CDR2 SVGAGI (reference sequence). The CDR3 consists of 14 residues. CDR3 sequence: CASSYRVMGTEAFF. DNA of the CDR3: TGTGCCAGCAGTTACCGGGTGATGGGCACTGAAGCTTTCTTT.

This chain uses TRBV5-1 with TRBJ1-1, with a weak D call TRBD1 (5 bases). Germline V gives CDR1 SGHRS, CDR2 YFSETQ. V was clipped by 3 bases and J by 5 bases, with 14 bases between them. The CDR3 covers 14 residues. DNA of the CDR3: TGCGCCAGCAGCTCCCAGGGTGGCGCGACTGAAGCTTTCTTT. Translating it yields CASSSQGGATEAFF.

The rearrangement links TRBV27 to TRBJ2-2; unclear D gene. This CDR3 spans 11 amino acids. From germline, CDR1 is MNHEY and CDR2 SMNVEV (reference sequence). The ends were cut back, 9 bases at V and 0 bases at J, with 2 bases in the middle. CDR3 region: CASANTGELFF. The DNA for the CDR3 is TGTGCCAGTGCGAACACCGGGGAGCTGTTTTTT.

This sequence joins TRBV5-1 and TRBJ2-7; D tentatively fits TRBD1 or TRBD2 (5 bases each). CDR3 length: 15 residues. The V gene lost 1 base and the J gene lost 5 bases, with 16 bases spanning the gap. In germline, CDR1 is SGHRS, CDR2 YFSETQ. DNA of the CDR3: TGCGCCAGCAGCTTGTACTCACCCCGGGACGACGAGCAGTACTTC. Translated: CASSLYSPRDDEQYF. The whole variable domain, filled in from reference TRBV5-1 and TRBJ2-7, reads KAGVTQTPRYLIKTRGQQVTLSCSPISGHRSVSWYQQTPGQGLQFLFEYFSETQRNKGNFPGRFSGRQFSNSRSEMNVSTLELGDSALYLCASSLYSPRDDEQYFGPGTRLTVT.

The chain has TRBV13 and TRBJ2-7; D gene uncertain. CDR1 and CDR2 from the germline V gene are PRHDT and FYEKMQ (reference sequence). The CDR3 consists of 13 residues. Trimming removed 7 bases at V and 1 base at J, with 11 bases between. In nucleotides, the CDR3 is TGTGCCAGCAAGGTCTCTACGTCCTACGAGCAGTACTTC. Amino acid sequence: CASKVSTSYEQYF. The full variable domain, with the rest looked up from reference TRBV13 and TRBJ2-7, is AAGVIQSPRHLIKEKRETATLKCYPIPRHDTVYWYQQGPGQDPQFLISFYEKMQSDKGSIPDRFSAQQFSDYHSELNMSSLELGDSALYFCASKVSTSYEQYFGPGTRLTVT.

In regard to this clone: This CDR3 is also generated by other DNA sequences in the sample. This rearrangement joins TRBV19 to TRBJ2-7; 11 bases fit TRBD1. The length of the CDR3 is 14 residues. Germline lookup yields CDR1 LNHDA and CDR2 SQIVND (reference sequence). After removal of 5 bases from V and 4 bases from J, the junction contained 4 bases not matched to a gene. CDR3 loop: CASSPGTGGYEQYF. The DNA of the CDR3 is TGTGCCAGTAGTCCGGGGACAGGGGGATACGAGCAGTACTTC.

The rearrangement uses TRBV5-6 and TRBJ2-7; D is possibly TRBD1 (6 bases). CDR1 is SGHDT, CDR2 YYEEEE, per germline. Trimming pared 4 bases from V and 2 bases from J, leaving 16 bases between. The CDR3 is 15 residues long. The CDR3: CASSGGHTDPYEQYF. The CDR3 nucleotides are TGTGCCAGCAGCGGGGGACACACGGACCCCTACGAGCAGTACTTC.

The chain combines TRBV19 with TRBJ2-6; D perhaps matches TRBD1 (5 bases). The germline V gene encodes CDR1 LNHDA and CDR2 SQIVND (reference sequence). Trimming took off 2 bases at V and 2 bases at J, with 10 bases between the two ends. The CDR3 has 16 residues. DNA of the CDR3: TGTGCCAGTAGTATATCAGGGTTCGCTGGGGCCAACGTCCTGACTTTC. This codes for CASSISGFAGANVLTF.

The rearrangement joins TRBV10-1 to TRBJ1-1, with D uncertain. V lost 4 bases and J 4 bases, leaving 10 bases between the germline ends. CDR3 size: 13 residues. CDR1 and CDR2 (germline): WNHNN, SYGVQD (reference sequence). Here the CDR3 reads CASSAGISTEAFF. The CDR3 DNA reads as TGCGCCAGCAGTGCGGGAATATCCACTGAAGCTTTCTTT.

The J gene is TRBJ1-1, the V gene TRBV7-9; TRBD1 is a possible D gene (5 bases). CDR1 and CDR2 (germline): SEHNR, FQNEAQ (reference sequence). V was pared by 1 base and J by 11 bases, with 11 bases between. There are 12 residues in the CDR3. This CDR3 is CASSLGQGVAFF. CDR3 coding DNA: TGTGCCAGCAGCTTAGGGCAGGGAGTTGCTTTCTTT.

The V gene is TRBV30, the J gene TRBJ2-2; TRBD2 might be the D (6 bases). Germline CDR1 GTSNPN, CDR2 SVGIG (reference sequence). Trimming removed 0 bases at V and 3 bases at J, with 11 bases between. The CDR3 length is 15 residues. CDR3 nucleotide sequence: TGTGCCTGGAGTGTACTTGGAGGGTACACCGGGGAGCTGTTTTTT. Protein: CAWSVLGGYTGELFF.

The chain couples TRBV11-2 to TRBJ2-3; perhaps TRBD2 as D (6 bases). CDR3 length: 14 amino acids. V shed 5 bases and J shed 8 bases, with 17 bases lying between them. The germline gives CDR1 SGHAT, CDR2 FQNNGV. The DNA for the CDR3 is TGTGCCAGCAGCGGCAGAGCCGGGAGTGTTACGCAGTATTTT. Its protein is CASSGRAGSVTQYF. Together with reference TRBV11-2 and TRBJ2-3, the CDR3 gives the full variable domain: EAGVAQSPRYKIIEKRQSVAFWCNPISGHATLYWYQQILGQGPKLLIQFQNNGVVDDSQLPKDRFSAERLKGVDSTLKIQPAKLEDSAVYLCASSGRAGSVTQYFGPGTRLTVL.

This clone appeared a single time. The CDR3 here is CASSFGNRGYQPQHF. CDR3 nucleotide sequence: TGTGCCAGCAGTTTTGGGAACAGGGGGTATCAGCCCCAGCATTTT. This chain uses TRBV28 with TRBJ1-5; 8 bases fit TRBD1. CDR1 MDHEN and CDR2 SYDVKM come from the germline V gene. This CDR3 region has 15 residues. The trim removed 3 bases at V and 5 bases at J, leaving 6 bases unmatched. The variable domain in full, completed from reference TRBV28 and TRBJ1-5, reads DVKVTQSSRYLVKRTGEKVFLECVQDMDHENMFWYRQDPGLGLRLIYFSYDVKMKEKGDIPEGYSVSREKKERFSLILESASTNQTSMYLCASSFGNRGYQPQHFGDGTRLSIL.

This chain uses TRBV4-3 with TRBJ1-1; D might be TRBD1 (5 bases). V was shortened by 4 bases and J by 0 bases, with 12 bases between the two germline ends. CDR1 is LGHNA and CDR2 is YSLEER in the germline V gene. The CDR3 has 15 amino acids. CDR3 in amino acids: CASSPGTGLNTEAFF. The DNA of the CDR3 is TGCGCCAGCAGCCCCGGGACGGGACTGAACACTGAAGCTTTCTTT.

This clone was seen more than once but under ten times. The chain combines TRBV13 with TRBJ2-7; 11 bases agree with TRBD2. Germline values: CDR1 PRHDT, CDR2 FYEKMQ (reference sequence). V lost 5 bases, J lost 0 bases, and 3 bases stayed unmatched. The CDR3 is 15 amino acids. The CDR3: CASSPGTSGSYEQYF. CDR3 DNA: TGTGCCAGCAGCCCCGGGACTAGCGGCTCCTACGAGCAGTACTTC.